This T cell receptor (beta chain) was captured in a study of cytomegalovirus exposure and HLA in healthy donors. Primers included in the PCR were 60 Vbeta and 13 Jbeta primers. Only in-frame clones appear in the TCRdb table, and some are missing; sequencing was by immunoSEQ multiplex PCR. The sample contains under 200,000 clones, about four fifths of which appear only once. Germline CDR1 and CDR2: SGHDN and FVKESK. Trimming left V 1 base short and J 7 bases short, with 10 bases between. The CDR3 runs 13 residues. The chain uses TRBV14 and TRBJ1-1, with D possibly being TRBD1 (6 bases). The source is a woman aged 25 to 39 in good health and CMV-seropositive. Material for sequencing was PBMCs. The CDR3: CASSQALQGEAFF. The CDR3 DNA reads as TGTGCCAGCAGCCAAGCTTTACAGGGTGAAGCTTTCTTT.